This T cell receptor (beta chain) was sequenced for a study of T cell responses to AZD1222 COVID-19 vaccine. Notes on this clone: Its specificity is not known.

V was clipped by 2 bases and J by 0 bases, with 19 bases between them. The CDR3 consists of 18 residues. Germline V gene data show CDR1 as SGHRS and CDR2 as YFSETQ. Repertoires were generated with immunoSEQ multiplex PCR, while TCRdb's copy carries only in-frame clones and drops some. The table shows under 150,000 clones, with almost 95% occurring only once. Study-wide results and caveats: Clonal diversity was possibly underestimated; the donors were predominantly white British and more often female. Repertoires were obtained solely post-peak T cell response. Spike-specific TCR breadth and depth grew following two AZD1222 doses. The study reported that nearly half of spike-specific TCRs target unmutated variant regions.

The specimen comprised peripheral blood, sampled 28 days after the second AZD1222 dose. This TCR derives from an adult who received the AZD1222 COVID-19 vaccine. This chain connects TRBV5-1 to TRBJ2-3; tentative D call: TRBD1 (6 bases). CDR3 sequence reads: CASSFWTERISSTDTQYF. The DNA for the CDR3 is TGCGCCAGCAGCTTCTGGACAGAGCGGATCTCTAGCACAGATACGCAGTATTTT.